This T cell receptor (beta chain) is drawn from a study of T cell repertoires in cytomegalovirus infection. Overall study context: Public TCR beta signatures marked donors with CMV infection and the matching HLA.

The CDR3 runs to 20 residues. V gave up 2 bases and J gave up 0 bases, with 22 bases separating them. The V gene's germline CDR1 is SEHNR and CDR2 FQNEAQ (reference sequence). TCRdb called the reads again in MiXCR, with one record for every CDR3 protein. The sample yields about 920,000 distinct CDR3 sequences, approximately 30% seen once. Turning to this clonotype: Its antigen remains unidentified.

The specimen was cultured CD8+ T cells from PBMCs, collected from culture after CMV antigen stimulation. This chain links TRBV7-9 with TRBJ2-2; the D gene could be TRBD1 or TRBD2 (5 bases each). This receptor was obtained from a human donor in good health (CMV status not recorded). Some clones in this sample may be carry-over from other donors' samples. For the CDR3, the DNA is TGTGCCAGCAGCTTAAAAAGATTCTACGGGGCCGACACGAACACCGGGGAGCTGTTTTTT. This codes for CASSLKRFYGADTNTGELFF.